The entry below gives a single T cell receptor (beta chain) sequence along with its context. No antigen is known for it. Time point specified: blood 2 weeks post-SBRT. Treatment: 15 Gy SBRT to primary tumor, nephrectomy 4 weeks later. The CDR3 runs to 15 residues. Trimming took 2 bases from V and 6 from J, leaving 16 bases between them. Germline V CDR1 and CDR2: SEHNR, FQNEAQ (reference sequence). This record belongs to a study of radiation and T cells in renal cell carcinoma. Study-wide findings and caveats: From baseline, blood top tumor clonotypes peaked at 2 weeks post-radiation.

Profiled with immunoSEQ multiplex PCR; TCRdb holds only in-frame clones, not every one. Of 150,000 or so clones listed, roughly 89% are singletons. Here the sequenced sample was blood, taken from a patient whose treatment included radiotherapy and nephrectomy. The TCR sequence derives from a woman aged 50 to 60 with renal cell carcinoma. The V call is TRBV7-9, the J call TRBJ1-2; D gene unclear. DNA for the CDR3: TGTGCCAGCAGCTTAATCCGGGTTTTGGAGAATGGCTACACCTTC. It translates to CASSLIRVLENGYTF.